The clone carrying this TCR beta chain was recorded many times. Its antigen is as yet unknown. Library preparation (for TCRbeta) was performed with unique molecular identifiers. Each CDR3 protein gets one entry after TCRdb re-called the PCR reads with MiXCR. The table records roughly 100,000 distinct CDR3 sequences, around 7% of them present only once. The record originates from a study of T-cell reconstitution after alpha-beta-depleted transplantation in children. The study's findings and limits: High day-60 TCRbeta diversity in some patients came from surviving recipient T cells and thymic progenitors. The authors attributed T-cell counts and diversity one year after transplant mostly to newly produced T cells. Several hundred graft clones that had expanded were reportedly the source of alpha-beta T cells about two months after transplant.

The CDR3 loop spans 14 amino acids. Trimming took off 4 bases at V and 5 bases at J, with 15 bases between the two ends. Germline CDR1 reads SGHKS; CDR2 reads YYEKEE (reference sequence). The sample consisted of PBMCs, taken before TCRalphabeta/CD19-depleted stem cell transplant. This chain joins TRBV5-5 and TRBJ2-5, with D possibly matching TRBD1 (6 bases). The source of this sequence is a boy between 2 and 15 years old with acute lymphoblastic leukemia, due to receive a stem cell transplant. Written as DNA, the CDR3 is TGTGCCAGCAGCGGCGGACAGCTCAGGGAGACCCAGTACTTC. Translated: CASSGGQLRETQYF.